This T cell receptor (beta chain) was recovered during a study of regulatory T cells in long-lasting Graves disease. In the study overall: Graves' patients who were just diagnosed had used antithyroid drugs for under 3 months.

V trimming: 5 bases; J trimming: 5 bases; junction bases outside the gene matches: 7. The CDR3 covers 15 residues. CDR1 is SEHNR and CDR2 is FQNEAQ in the germline V gene (reference sequence). Both iRepertoire HTBI primers and Arm-PCR of CDR3 regions were used to build the TCR beta libraries. In TCRdb, the multiplex PCR reads were re-called with MiXCR into one record per CDR3 protein. The sample includes hundreds of thousands of distinct CDR3 sequences, around 16% of them seen just once. Time point noted: newly diagnosed GD, antithyroid drugs for less than 3 months. The authors made the TCR library using RNA they extracted from PBMCs. This sample was also put to use in a study of T cells in Graves' hyperthyroidism and ophthalmopathy. That study reports: First-round RT-PCR targeting the TCR CDR3 was performed with the HTBI primer set.

This receptor was taken from a man aged 18-30 years with Graves disease. This chain connects TRBV7-9 to TRBJ2-1; 9 bases line up with TRBD2. This specimen consisted of peripheral blood mononuclear cells (PBMCs), obtained at new diagnosis, from a patient treated with antithyroid drugs. The CDR3 loop reads CASSRSGRSDNEQFF. The CDR3 region has the DNA TGTGCCAGCAGCCGTAGCGGGAGATCCGACAATGAGCAGTTCTTC.